Below are 17 T cell receptor beta chains sequenced from a single sample in a study of blood T cell repertoires in COVID-19. Sequencing used immunoSEQ multiplex PCR; TCRdb keeps in-frame clones, though not all of them. The top ten hold roughly 4.5% of the sample, which has about 41,000 clones, about 90% seen once. Material: peripheral blood. These receptors originate from a man aged 55 to 70 with acute or convalescent COVID-19.

The V call is TRBV11-3, the J call TRBJ2-6; the match to TRBD2 covers 12 bases. Germline CDR1 and CDR2: SGHNT and YENEEA. This CDR3 is built from 18 residues. V gave up 5 bases and J gave up 0 bases; unmatched junction bases: 5. The CDR3 DNA follows: TGTGCCAGCAGCACCCGACTAGCGGGGGACTCTGGGGCCAACGTCCTGACTTTC. Translating it yields CASSTRLAGDSGANVLTF. The full variable domain, completed using reference TRBV11-3 and TRBJ2-6, is EAGVVQSPRYKIIEKKQPVAFWCNPISGHNTLYWYLQNLGQGPELLIRYENEEAVDDSQLPKDRFSAERLKGVDSTLKIQPAELGDSAVYLCASSTRLAGDSGANVLTFGAGSRLTVL.

The genes are TRBV9 and TRBJ2-1; tentative D call: TRBD2 (7 bases). Trimming left V 3 bases short and J 10 bases short, with 23 bases between. The CDR3 has 16 amino acids. The germline gives CDR1 SGDLS, CDR2 YYNGEE. The CDR3 is CASSASMGAGALEQFF. The CDR3 DNA reads as TGTGCCAGCAGCGCCTCAATGGGGGCGGGGGCCCTGGAGCAGTTCTTC. The entire variable domain, with the rest obtained from reference TRBV9 and TRBJ2-1, is as follows: DSGVTQTPKHLITATGQRVTLRCSPRSGDLSVYWYQQSLDQGLQFLIQYYNGEERAKGNILERFSAQQFPDLHSELNLSSLELGDSALYFCASSASMGAGALEQFFGPGTRLTVL.

The chain is built from TRBV7-9 and TRBJ1-2; D gene unclear. From germline, CDR1 is SEHNR and CDR2 FQNEAQ (reference sequence). The ends were cut back, 0 bases at V and 1 base at J, with 6 bases in the middle. This CDR3 is built from 14 residues. CDR3 sequence: CASSLAAVNYGYTF. In DNA, the CDR3 is TGTGCCAGCAGCTTAGCTGCAGTTAACTATGGCTACACCTTC.

This clone appeared a single time. This rearrangement joins TRBV5-4 to TRBJ1-5, with TRBD1 matching 7 bases. There are 16 residues in the CDR3. From germline, CDR1 is SGHNT and CDR2 YYREEE (reference sequence). V lost 4 bases to trimming and J lost 0 bases; unmatched junction nucleotides: 7. CDR3 region: CASSPDRVNSNQPQHF. CDR3 DNA sequence: TGTGCCAGCAGCCCAGACAGGGTAAATAGCAATCAGCCCCAGCATTTT.

V is TRBV10-3 and J is TRBJ2-5, with TRBD1 matching 8 bases. Germline lookup yields CDR1 ENHRY and CDR2 SYGVKD. Germline trimming cut 6 bases from V and 2 bases from J; bases unmatched to any gene: 5. The CDR3 loop spans 14 amino acids. The CDR3 coding sequence is TGTGCCATCAGCGGACAGGGACCTCAAGAGACCCAGTACTTC. Amino acid sequence: CAISGQGPQETQYF.

This clone turned up a few times. The J gene is TRBJ2-4, the V gene TRBV11-2, with D hard to call. Germline V gene sequence: CDR1 SGHAT, CDR2 FQNNGV. The CDR3 spans 13 residues. Trimming left V 4 bases short and J 0 bases short, with 4 bases between. CDR3 loop: CASSSLAKNIQYF. The DNA of the CDR3 is TGTGCCAGCAGCTCACTAGCCAAAAACATTCAGTACTTC. The complete variable domain, with remaining parts taken from reference TRBV11-2 and TRBJ2-4, reads EAGVAQSPRYKIIEKRQSVAFWCNPISGHATLYWYQQILGQGPKLLIQFQNNGVVDDSQLPKDRFSAERLKGVDSTLKIQPAKLEDSAVYLCASSSLAKNIQYFGAGTRLSVL.

The V gene is TRBV7-9, the J gene TRBJ1-1; 7 nucleotides align to TRBD1. V dropped 4 bases and J dropped 7; count of bases not matched to a gene: 3. This CDR3 has 12 residues. Germline V lookup: CDR1 SEHNR, CDR2 FQNEAQ (reference sequence). In DNA, the CDR3 is TGTGCCAGCAGCTGGGACAGTGGTGAAGCTTTCTTT. Translation: CASSWDSGEAFF. Complete variable domain (other parts from reference TRBV7-9 and TRBJ1-1): DTGVSQNPRHKITKRGQNVTFRCDPISEHNRLYWYRQTLGQGPEFLTYFQNEAQLEKSRLLSDRFSAERPKGSFSTLEIQRTEQGDSAMYLCASSWDSGEAFFGQGTRLTVV.

V and J are TRBV29-1 and TRBJ2-7; TRBD1 might be the D (6 bases). CDR3 length: 12 amino acids. Trimming cost V 3 bases and J 7 bases, with 13 bases left between them. In germline, CDR1 is SQVTM, CDR2 ANQGSEA. CDR3 residues: CSVDLGGGEQYF. In nucleotides, the CDR3 is TGCAGCGTTGACTTAGGGGGTGGGGAGCAGTACTTC.

V usage is TRBV29-1 and J usage is TRBJ2-7; the D gene is possibly TRBD1 (6 bases). The CDR3 sequence is 13 residues long. Germline CDR1 is SQVTM and CDR2 is ANQGSEA. The V end lost 4 bases, the J end lost 4 bases, and 14 bases lay between the germline ends. CDR3 sequence: CSVARDMTYEQYF. CDR3 in DNA: TGCAGCGTTGCACGGGACATGACTTACGAGCAGTACTTC.

The V and J genes are TRBV20-1 and TRBJ2-1; TRBD2 matches at 8 bases. The germline CDR1 and CDR2 sequences are DFQATT and SNEGSKA (reference sequence). The length of the CDR3 is 16 residues. With V trimmed by 3 bases and J by 4 bases, 11 bases remained unmatched. Written as DNA, the CDR3 is TGCAGTGCTAGTTCGGCCGGGACTAGGCTATACAATGAGCAGTTCTTC. Translated: CSASSAGTRLYNEQFF.

This clone has only one observation. This sequence joins TRBV19 and TRBJ1-2; D remains ambiguous. The CDR3 is made up of 15 amino acids. V was cut by 1 base and J by 8 bases, with 17 bases left in between. The V gene's germline CDR1 is LNHDA and CDR2 SQIVND (reference sequence). CDR3 loop: CASSIAGGPRLGYTF. The CDR3 nucleotides read TGTGCCAGTAGTATAGCTGGCGGCCCTCGGTTGGGCTACACCTTC.

The J gene is TRBJ1-4, the V gene TRBV5-6, with D possibly TRBD1 on 6 matching bases. The V end was cut by 4 bases, the J end by 8 bases, with 15 bases between. This CDR3 is built from 14 residues. Germline V gene lookup returns CDR1 SGHDT and CDR2 YYEEEE. CDR3 protein: CASSGRGTQEKLFF. The CDR3, as DNA: TGTGCCAGCAGCGGGAGGGGGACCCAGGAAAAACTGTTTTTT.

This rearrangement joins TRBV10-1 to TRBJ1-2; possible D gene TRBD1, 6 bases. Trimming removed 8 bases from V and 0 bases from J, with 13 bases in between. The CDR3 totals 14 residues. Germline assignment: CDR1 WNHNN and CDR2 SYGVQD (reference sequence). CDR3 nucleotides: TGCGCCAGCCCAACGACAGGAGCTAACTATGGCTACACCTTC. It yields the protein CASPTTGANYGYTF.

The chain combines TRBV19 with TRBJ2-1, with 11 bases aligning to TRBD1. The CDR3 is 15 residues long. Germline CDR1 and CDR2: LNHDA and SQIVND (reference sequence). Trimming took 4 bases from V and 1 from J; bases not matched to a gene: 0. The CDR3 DNA reads TGTGCCAGTAGTAGGGACAGGGGGTCCTACAATGAGCAGTTCTTC. Amino acid sequence: CASSRDRGSYNEQFF.

This chain links TRBV11-2 with TRBJ1-6, with 10 bases that match TRBD1. The germline CDR1 and CDR2 sequences are SGHAT and FQNNGV. CDR3 length: 17 amino acids. V trimming: 3 bases; J trimming: 7 bases; junction bases outside the gene matches: 9. This CDR3 is CASSLKLRDRGNSPLHF. CDR3 coding DNA: TGTGCCAGCAGCTTGAAACTAAGGGACAGGGGCAATTCACCCCTCCACTTT.

In its sample, this clone was seen a few times. J is TRBJ1-4 and V is TRBV3-1 (or the pseudogene TRBV3-2); D is undetermined. Germline CDR1 reads LGHDT; CDR2 reads YNNKEL (reference sequence). The CDR3 has 15 residues. V lost 5 bases to trimming and J lost 0 bases, with 10 bases between them. The DNA of the CDR3 is TGTGCCAGCAGCGGAGGACCAGCAACTAATGAAAAACTGTTTTTT. Its protein product is CASSGGPATNEKLFF.

This clone was seen only a few times. The J gene is TRBJ2-7, the V gene TRBV30; 9 bases match TRBD1. The CDR3 spans 14 residues. The germline V gene has CDR1 GTSNPN and CDR2 SVGIG (reference sequence). V lost 4 bases to trimming and J lost 4 bases; unmatched junction nucleotides: 8. Here the CDR3 reads CAWTAGTGIYEQYF. The CDR3 nucleotides read TGTGCCTGGACCGCCGGGACAGGGATTTACGAGCAGTACTTC.